This record concerns one TCR beta chain sequence. The antigen is not known. The sample is drawn from a study of shared clonotypes between healthy human individuals. Overall study findings and caveats: There were few donors, and this limited the genetic and exposure-history diversity represented.

In the source study's methods: ImmunoSEQ sequences covered only the junction and lacked quality scores; filtering therefore differed. The data were produced by immunoSEQ multiplex PCR, yet TCRdb's version contains in-frame clones alone and is incomplete. V, J and clone size reflect that table, while D and trimming were determined from the DNA. The sample shows approximately 95,000 clones, 65% to 70% of them seen only once. Recent acute infections and vaccinations were absent in the healthy HIV-negative adult donors. Germline V lookup: CDR1 SGHVS, CDR2 FNYEAQ. The CDR3 sequence is 17 residues long. V lost 2 bases to trimming and J lost 7 bases, with 20 bases between them.

Sample: memory CD8+ T cells sorted from blood. Noted subset: CD45RO+ cells pooled with CCR7-negative TemRA cells. The TCR sequence derives from a man aged 30 to 45 in good health. The rearrangement links TRBV7-6 to TRBJ1-4; D might be TRBD1 (5 bases). CDR3 coding DNA: TGTGCCAGCAGCTTAACGACCAGGAGGCAAAGGGGTGAAAAACTGTTTTTT. This sequence encodes CASSLTTRRQRGEKLFF.